A selection of T cell receptor beta chains follows, all from one sample in a study of blood T cell repertoires in COVID-19. Clones were sequenced by immunoSEQ multiplex PCR, and TCRdb holds only the in-frame ones, with some missing. The data hold about 350,000 clones, with almost 90% observed a single time. The sequencing sample was made of PBMCs or T cells enriched from blood (not recorded which). The source of these receptors is a woman aged 25 to 39 who had been exposed to COVID-19. The CDR3 runs from the conserved cysteine through the conserved F or W.

J gene | V gene | CDR3 protein
TRBJ2-2 | TRBV18 | CASSPAAQTNTGELFF
TRBJ2-2 | TRBV18 | CASSRDAGGAGGELFF
TRBJ1-1 | TRBV19 | CASSIVDNPEAFF
TRBJ1-1 | TRBV27 | CASSLWDSNAEAFF
TRBJ2-2 | TRBV5-1 | CASTSPYRGSTGELFF
TRBJ2-2 | TRBV27 | CASSRGLFTGELFF
TRBJ2-7 | TRBV28 | CASSPLLVAAYEQYF
TRBJ1-5 | TRBV18 | CASSAGADQPQHF
TRBJ1-6 | TRBV11-2 | CASSLTTEHGVPLHF
TRBJ2-1 | TRBV14 | CASSRGPNEQFF
TRBJ1-5 | TRBV5-4 | CASSPGQYQPQHF
TRBJ1-2 | TRBV29-1 | CSVHFRHSTRDRGKFGDYGYTF
TRBJ1-2 | TRBV7-9 | CASSLGGGVYGYTF
TRBJ1-5 | TRBV19 | CASSTSQGLRDQPQHF
TRBJ2-7 | TRBV19 | CASSMMPKRDYEQYF
TRBJ1-2 | TRBV5-4 | CASSLARVVQGYYGYTF
TRBJ2-1 | TRBV11-2 | CASKMRDLANEQFF
TRBJ1-1 | TRBV9 | CASSIRQGARAFF
TRBJ1-4 | TRBV28 | CASLTSATNEKLFF
TRBJ2-2 | TRBV12-5 | CASALGLGSDRTNTGELFF
TRBJ2-7 | TRBV6-5 | CASSYGPGSDYEQYF
TRBJ2-1 | TRBV28 | CATQGAPVGRAYNEQFF
TRBJ2-3 | TRBV28 | CASSSIAHSTDTQYF
TRBJ2-3 | TRBV7-9 | CASSSRTSGITDTQYF
TRBJ2-7 | TRBV9 | CASSAKDRALEEQYF
TRBJ2-7 | TRBV7-2 | CASSLYTPDRAYEQYF
TRBJ2-2 | TRBV11-2 | CASSLDLAGGKIGSGELFF
TRBJ1-1 | TRBV5-4 | CASSLANTQAEAFF
TRBJ1-2 | TRBV24-1 | CATSDNRIDGYTF
TRBJ2-3 | TRBV6-6 | CASSTQGSYTDTQYF
TRBJ2-1 | TRBV28 | CASSLLGGDNEQFF
TRBJ2-2 | TRBV29-1 | CSVEDGGGRAGELFF
TRBJ1-1 | TRBV5-8 | CASKVVPGQIPFF
TRBJ2-1 | TRBV5-6 | CASSSLAGMDNEQFF
TRBJ1-6 | TRBV6-5 | CASTLGQGANSPLHF
TRBJ1-6 | TRBV6-1 | CASSEGTGQQGSYNSPLHF
TRBJ1-2 | TRBV6-5 | CASSSGTGTGYTF
TRBJ2-5 | TRBV2 | CASTDGGRETQYF
TRBJ2-4 | TRBV5-1 | CASSLYTGAQYF
TRBJ2-3 | TRBV20-1 | CSASLAGEMTDTQYF
TRBJ1-6 | TRBV3-1/TRBV3-2 | CASSQDSGVDSPLHF
TRBJ1-4 | TRBV28 | CASSLARTGGPLWEKLFF
TRBJ1-5 | TRBV10-3 | CAISGGQASNQPQHF
TRBJ2-7 | TRBV5-5 | CASSSGGPRDRETMQYF
TRBJ2-1 | TRBV11-2 | CASSFRRDSSYNEQFF
TRBJ1-5 | TRBV7-9 | CASSQTGSNQPQHF
TRBJ2-6 | TRBV19 | CASSWLAGANVLTF
TRBJ2-5 | TRBV5-1 | CASSFGGGEETQYF
TRBJ2-1 | TRBV6-4 | CASSDSGTRGSDEQFF
TRBJ1-2 | TRBV19 | CASWPGPRVNYGYTF
TRBJ2-2 | TRBV10-3 | CAAAESNTGELFF
TRBJ2-7 | TRBV11-2 | CASSHGTSGRWEQYF
TRBJ2-7 | TRBV6-6 | CASSPRGGTFSYEQYF
TRBJ2-1 | TRBV10-1 | CASSRLEGYEQFF